This record covers a single TCR beta chain. The sample originates from a study of blood T cell repertoires in COVID-19. Across the study: Donors in the United States, Italy and Spain gave samples during acute or convalescent COVID-19. Sample material is recorded as cDNA or gDNA derived from T cells, B-cell-depleted T cells, or PBMCs.

Source study methods: Estimation of nucleated cell counts was performed using reference gene primer amplification. Sequencing was performed with immunoSEQ multiplex PCR; in TCRdb, only in-frame clones are kept and a portion is missing. That table is the source of V, J and clone size, and D and trimming were worked out from the DNA. The repertoire consists of about 95,000 clones, with approximately 81% occurring once and the leading ten covering approximately 25%. This sequence originates from a man at least 80 years old with active or convalescent COVID-19. The sample consisted of peripheral blood.

CDR3 protein: CASSLVSGDQPQHF. Here the CDR3 DNA reads TGTGCCAGCAGCTTAGTTTCGGGGGACCAGCCCCAGCATTTT. The chain is built from TRBV7-2 and TRBJ1-5; a weak D match, TRBD1 (5 bases). The CDR3 spans 14 residues. The V and J ends lost 1 base and 7 bases respectively, with 11 bases between them. Germline CDR1 and CDR2: SGHTA and FQGNSA.